This T cell receptor beta chain came from a study of blood T cell repertoires in COVID-19. Study in general: T cells, B-cell-depleted T cells, or PBMCs provided the cDNA or gDNA that served as material.

The table came from immunoSEQ multiplex PCR; TCRdb's copy has only in-frame clones and leaves some out. The sample carries 130,000 to 150,000 clones, around 85% recorded once. The study recruited people aged roughly 18 to 95 years across roughly 23 US areas. Categorization into cohorts depended on clinical history that participants reported. Among Cohort 3 donors, those recovered had two negative PCRs, clearance, or symptom resolution. The germline CDR1 and CDR2 sequences are SGHTA and FQGNSA. Germline trimming cut 3 bases from V and 13 bases from J; bases unmatched to any gene: 14. This CDR3 is 16 amino acids long.

This chain uses TRBV7-2 with TRBJ1-6; 8 nucleotides line up with TRBD1. Sample: PBMCs or T cells enriched from blood (not recorded which). The clonotype was recovered from a man between 50 and 59 years old who had recovered from COVID-19. The DNA of the CDR3 is TGTGCCAGCAGCTTCTACGGACAGGGTCTACCCCTGCCCCTCCACTTT. Translation gives CASSFYGQGLPLPLHF.